The 20 T cell receptor beta chains below all came from one sample that was sequenced in a study of cytotoxic CD8 clonotypes in ibrutinib-treated CLL. Profiling relied on immunoSEQ multiplex PCR, and the TCRdb table lists in-frame clones only, not all of them. The profile shows about 160,000 clones, over 75% of them singletons. Specimen: PBMCs, collected at disease progression, from a patient treated with ibrutinib. The receptors stem from a human donor with chronic lymphocytic leukemia.

V and J are TRBV11-3 and TRBJ2-5; 13 bases map to TRBD2. This CDR3 comprises 15 residues. V shed 4 bases, J shed 2 bases, and the junction held 1 base outside the gene matches. Germline V CDR1 and CDR2: SGHNT, YENEEA. In DNA form, the CDR3 reads TGTGCCAGCAGCTGGGGACTAGCGGGACAAGAGACCCAGTACTTC. Translated: CASSWGLAGQETQYF.

The chain employs TRBV5-1 and TRBJ2-2, with D uncertain. This CDR3 is 13 amino acids long. V was trimmed by 0 bases and J by 6 bases, leaving 6 bases between them. CDR1 and CDR2 from the germline V gene are SGHRS and YFSETQ. The CDR3 here is CASSLGIAGELFF. The CDR3 region has the DNA TGCGCCAGCAGCTTGGGTATCGCCGGGGAGCTGTTTTTT.

The table lists this clone with a few counts. The chain links TRBV7-6 to TRBJ2-7; 8 bases align to TRBD1. The CDR3 spans 14 residues. Germline trimming cut 5 bases from V and 3 bases from J; bases unmatched to any gene: 6. The germline V gene encodes CDR1 SGHVS and CDR2 FNYEAQ. The CDR3 loop reads CASSRRQGNYEQYF. In nucleotides, the CDR3 is TGTGCCAGCAGCAGACGACAGGGGAACTACGAGCAGTACTTC.

V and J are TRBV5-3 and TRBJ2-1; 10 bases map to TRBD2. TRBV5-3 is known as an ORF, though its function is uncertain. Trimming at V came to 4 bases and at J to 7 bases, leaving 8 bases not matched to a gene. The CDR3 consists of 15 residues. As DNA, the CDR3 is TGTGCCAGAAGCAACCCTAGCGGGAGTATTAATGAGCAGTTCTTC. Translation: CARSNPSGSINEQFF.

This sequence joins TRBV5-8 and TRBJ1-2; D is perhaps TRBD1 (5 bases). This CDR3 has 17 residues. Germline-derived CDR1 and CDR2 are SGHTS and YDEGEE. V gave up 0 bases and J gave up 1 base, with 16 bases separating them. CDR3 DNA: TGTGCCAGCAGCTTGGGATCGGCAGGGAGGTATAACTATGGCTACACCTTC. Its protein is CASSLGSAGRYNYGYTF.

V and J are TRBV9 and TRBJ2-5; 8 bases fit TRBD1. Germline assignment: CDR1 SGDLS and CDR2 YYNGEE. This CDR3 has 13 amino acids. With V trimmed by 3 bases and J by 3 bases, 1 base remained unmatched. The CDR3 nucleotides read TGTGCCAGCAGCGAGACAGGGGAAGAGACCCAGTACTTC. Protein product: CASSETGEETQYF.

The gene calls are TRBV6-6 and TRBJ2-7, with D possibly TRBD2 on 5 matching bases. V lost 0 bases and J 2 bases, leaving 11 bases between the germline ends. CDR3 length: 15 residues. Per germline, CDR1 MNHNY and CDR2 SVGAGI (reference sequence). The CDR3 spells CASSYSLLGTYEQYF. DNA for the CDR3: TGTGCCAGCAGTTACTCGTTACTAGGAACCTACGAGCAGTACTTC.

The chain is built from TRBV19 and TRBJ1-1; D gene ambiguous. Germline loops: CDR1 LNHDA, CDR2 SQIVND (reference sequence). Trimming took off 3 bases at V and 2 bases at J, with 4 bases between the two ends. The CDR3 length is 12 residues. The CDR3 DNA reads as TGTGCCAGTAGTATTATAAACACTGAAGCTTTCTTT. Translated, it gives CASSIINTEAFF.

This chain uses TRBV27 with TRBJ1-2, with TRBD1 as a possible D gene (6 bases). The CDR3 is made up of 12 amino acids. V was pared by 5 bases and J by 7 bases, with 11 bases between. CDR1 and CDR2 (germline): MNHEY, SMNVEV (reference sequence). In DNA, the CDR3 is TGTGCCAGCAGTGATTTAGGGGGTGGCTACACCTTC. This gives the protein CASSDLGGGYTF.

This clone was seen only once. This chain connects TRBV18 to TRBJ2-7; tentatively, D is TRBD2 (6 bases). Germline loops: CDR1 KGHSH, CDR2 LQKENI. V was clipped by 4 bases and J by 3 bases, with 22 bases between them. The CDR3 loop spans 17 amino acids. The CDR3 loop reads CASSRATPVGSGYEQYF. The DNA for the CDR3 is TGTGCCAGCTCACGAGCTACCCCTGTTGGTAGCGGCTACGAGCAGTACTTC.

The J gene is TRBJ2-7, the V gene TRBV28, with 7 nucleotides matching TRBD1. CDR3 length equals 13 residues. In germline, CDR1 is MDHEN, CDR2 SYDVKM. The V segment lost 2 bases and the J segment 5 bases; nucleotides outside the gene matches: 3. The CDR3 loop reads CASSLDRVHEQYF. The CDR3 DNA reads as TGTGCCAGCAGTTTAGACAGGGTCCACGAGCAGTACTTC.

The rearrangement joins TRBV9 to TRBJ1-5; D possibly corresponds to TRBD1 (5 bases). Germline V gene lookup returns CDR1 SGDLS and CDR2 YYNGEE. V lost 0 bases and J lost 0, with 7 bases in between. This CDR3 comprises 15 residues. This CDR3 reads CASSVGGISNQPQHF. CDR3 DNA: TGTGCCAGCAGCGTAGGGGGGATTAGCAATCAGCCCCAGCATTTT.

The chain joins TRBV5-4 to TRBJ2-7, with 8 positions matching TRBD2. Unmatched junction bases numbered 4, after V lost 2 bases and J lost 3 bases. This CDR3 is built from 14 residues. Germline assignment: CDR1 SGHNT and CDR2 YYREEE (reference sequence). CDR3 region: CASSLGAGVYEQYF. The CDR3 DNA follows: TGTGCCAGCAGCTTAGGAGCGGGAGTCTACGAGCAGTACTTC. The whole variable domain, remainder taken from reference TRBV5-4 and TRBJ2-7, is ETGVTQSPTHLIKTRGQQVTLRCSSQSGHNTVSWYQQALGQGPQFIFQYYREEENGRGNFPPRFSGLQFPNYSSELNVNALELDDSALYLCASSLGAGVYEQYFGPGTRLTVT.

The J gene is TRBJ1-1, the V gene TRBV2; unclear D gene. Trimming removed 4 bases from V and 6 bases from J, with 12 bases in between. CDR1 and CDR2 from the germline V gene are SNHLY and FYNNEI. The length of the CDR3 is 13 residues. The DNA of the CDR3 is TGTGCCAGCAGTGGCCCTTTAGACCCTGAAGCTTTCTTT. Protein sequence: CASSGPLDPEAFF.

The V call is TRBV27, the J call TRBJ2-5, with 12 bases fitting TRBD2. The V segment lost 5 bases and the J segment 3 bases; nucleotides outside the gene matches: 13. CDR3 length equals 18 residues. From germline, CDR1 is MNHEY and CDR2 SMNVEV (reference sequence). CDR3 sequence reads: CASSPAGLAGYREETQYF. The DNA for the CDR3 is TGTGCCAGCAGTCCGGCCGGACTAGCGGGATATCGAGAAGAGACCCAGTACTTC.

The rearrangement uses TRBV18 and TRBJ2-7, with TRBD2 as a possible D gene (5 bases). The CDR3 is 17 amino acids. The germline V and J ends were trimmed by 2 bases and 0 bases, with 17 bases remaining between them. The V gene's germline CDR1 is KGHSH and CDR2 LQKENI. The CDR3 nucleotides read TGTGCCAGCTCACCAAATTTGGCCACGGGGAGCTCCTACGAGCAGTACTTC. Amino acid sequence: CASSPNLATGSSYEQYF.

J is TRBJ1-4 and V is TRBV5-6; TRBD1 matches 9 bases. Germline-derived CDR1 and CDR2 are SGHDT and YYEEEE. V shed 4 bases, J shed 7 bases, and the junction held 5 bases outside the gene matches. The CDR3 is 14 residues long. This CDR3 is CASSGWTGVEKLFF. Written as DNA, the CDR3 is TGTGCCAGCAGCGGTTGGACAGGGGTTGAAAAACTGTTTTTT.

A word on this clone: Germline and junction disagree at one end, which may indicate a read error. CDR3 region: CAIREWGGENTEAFF. The CDR3 coding sequence is TGTGCCATCAGGGAGTGGGGTGGGGAAAACACTGAAGCTTTCTTT. This chain connects TRBV10-3 to TRBJ1-1; D ambiguous. The CDR3 runs to 15 residues. Germline CDR1 is ENHRY and CDR2 is SYGVKD.

The chain has TRBV7-2 and TRBJ2-1; TRBD2 aligns across 13 bases. The CDR3 loop spans 16 amino acids. V was clipped by 2 bases and J by 5 bases; unmatched bases: 3. CDR1 and CDR2 from the germline V gene are SGHTA and FQGNSA. CDR3 sequence reads: CASSLRGLAGNNEQFF. CDR3 DNA sequence: TGTGCCAGCAGCTTAAGGGGACTAGCGGGGAACAATGAGCAGTTCTTC.

The chain is built from TRBV27 and TRBJ2-5, with no clear D. Per the germline V gene, CDR1 is MNHEY and CDR2 is SMNVEV (reference sequence). Trimming took off 3 bases at V and 2 bases at J, with 10 bases between the two ends. The CDR3 runs 14 residues. CDR3 protein: CASSFRRSQETQYF. For the CDR3, the DNA is TGTGCCAGCAGTTTTCGGCGTAGTCAAGAGACCCAGTACTTC.